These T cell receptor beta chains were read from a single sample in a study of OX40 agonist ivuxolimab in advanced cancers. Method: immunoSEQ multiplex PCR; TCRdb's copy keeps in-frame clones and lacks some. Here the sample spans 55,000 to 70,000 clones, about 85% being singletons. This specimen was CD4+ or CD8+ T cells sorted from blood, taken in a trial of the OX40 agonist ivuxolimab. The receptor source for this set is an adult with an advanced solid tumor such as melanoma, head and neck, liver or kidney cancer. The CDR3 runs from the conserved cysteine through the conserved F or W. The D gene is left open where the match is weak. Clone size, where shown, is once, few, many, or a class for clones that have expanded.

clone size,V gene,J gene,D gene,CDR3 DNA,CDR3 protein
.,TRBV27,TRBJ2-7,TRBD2,TGTGCCAGCAGTCCTAGGACTAGCGGGAGCGAGCAGTACTTC,CASSPRTSGSEQYF
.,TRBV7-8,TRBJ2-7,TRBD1,TGTGCCAGCAGTTTCGACAGGGTAGATGCCTACGAGCAGTACTTC,CASSFDRVDAYEQYF
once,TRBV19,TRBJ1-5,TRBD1,TGTGCCAGTAGTGACCCGGGACAGGGGTATGCTCAGCCCCAGCATTTT,CASSDPGQGYAQPQHF
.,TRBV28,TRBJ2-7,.,TGTGCCAGCAGGCCCCGGGTAAGCTACGAGCAGTACTTC,CASRPRVSYEQYF
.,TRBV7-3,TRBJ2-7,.,TGTGCCAGCAGTCCCGACCCCTCTGGAGAGCAGTACTTC,CASSPDPSGEQYF
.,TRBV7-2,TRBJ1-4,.,TGTGCCAGCAGCTTAGGTGACAGCCACTCTAATGAAAAACTGTTTTTT,CASSLGDSHSNEKLFF
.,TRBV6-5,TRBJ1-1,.,TGTGCCAGCAGTTACTCGTGGGGGACTGAAGCTTTCTTT,CASSYSWGTEAFF
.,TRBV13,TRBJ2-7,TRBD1,TGTGCCAGCAGCTTAGGAAGGACAGGGCCAGACGAGCAGTACTTC,CASSLGRTGPDEQYF
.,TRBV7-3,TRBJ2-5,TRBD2,TGTGCCAGCAGCTCTCGTAGTAGCGGGAGGCAGACCCAGTACTTC,CASSSRSSGRQTQYF
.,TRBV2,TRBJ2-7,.,TGTGCCAGCAGTGGGCGGGGAGCCGGGCAGTACTTC,CASSGRGAGQYF
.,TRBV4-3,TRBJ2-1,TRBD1,TGCGCCAGCAAATTAGAGGGGACAGGGATTCATGAGCAGTTCTTC,CASKLEGTGIHEQFF
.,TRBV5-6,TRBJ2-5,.,TGTGCCAGCAGCTTACAGGGTGGTCAAGAGACCCAGTACTTC,CASSLQGGQETQYF
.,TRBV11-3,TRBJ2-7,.,TGTGCCAGCAGCTTCACAGATTACGAGCAGTACTTC,CASSFTDYEQYF
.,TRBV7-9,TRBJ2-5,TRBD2,TGTGCCAGCAGCTTAGAAGCGGGGTCCCAAGAGACCCAGTACTTC,CASSLEAGSQETQYF
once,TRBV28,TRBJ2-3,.,TGTGCCAGCAACGAAGACGGCACAGATACGCAGTATTTT,CASNEDGTDTQYF
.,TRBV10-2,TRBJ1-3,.,TGCGCCATCGGGAGCTCGTCTGGAAACACCATATATTTT,CAIGSSSGNTIYF
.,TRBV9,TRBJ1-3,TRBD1,TGTGCCAGCAGCGTCGAACAGGGGTCGGGAAACACCATATATTTT,CASSVEQGSGNTIYF
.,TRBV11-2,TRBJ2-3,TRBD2,TGTGCCAGCAGCTCCCATCAGGCGGGAGGGGCAGATACGCAGTATTTT,CASSSHQAGGADTQYF
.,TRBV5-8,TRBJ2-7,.,TGTGCCAGCAGCTTGACCACAGGGTCTGATACGGGATACGAGCAGTACTTC,CASSLTTGSDTGYEQYF
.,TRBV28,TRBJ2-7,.,TGTTCCGTGGGGTTGGACTCGCGCTCCTACGAGCAGTACTTC,CSVGLDSRSYEQYF
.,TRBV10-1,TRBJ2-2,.,TGCGCCAGCGCTCCCACGAATGCCGGGGAGCTGTTTTTT,CASAPTNAGELFF
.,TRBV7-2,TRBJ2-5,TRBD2,TGTGCCAGCAGCTTATCGGGTAGCGGGAGTTGGGAGACCCAGTACTTC,CASSLSGSGSWETQYF
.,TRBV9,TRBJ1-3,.,TGTGCCAGCAGCGTAGATAGTGCTGGAAACACCATATATTTT,CASSVDSAGNTIYF
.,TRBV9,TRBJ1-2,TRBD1,TGTGCCAGCAGCCAGGGGGCGCGCGGCTACACCTTC,CASSQGARGYTF
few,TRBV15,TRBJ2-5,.,TGTGCCACCAGCAGAGATCAATCCTCTCAGTACTTC,CATSRDQSSQYF
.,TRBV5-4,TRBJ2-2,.,TGTGCCAGCAGCTTGTGGGAGTGGGACACCGGGGAGCTGTTTTTT,CASSLWEWDTGELFF
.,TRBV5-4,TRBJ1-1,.,TGTGCCAGCAGTCCTGGAGGGTCCGGGCGGCCTCAGACTGAAGCTTTCTTT,CASSPGGSGRPQTEAFF
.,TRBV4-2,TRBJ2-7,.,TGTGCCAGCAGGAAAGAGGCTAGCGCGGGACAATATGGCGAGCAGTACTTC,CASRKEASAGQYGEQYF
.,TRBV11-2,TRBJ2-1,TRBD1,TGTGCCAGCAGCTTAGTTAGGACAGGGGTAAATGAGCAGTTCTTC,CASSLVRTGVNEQFF
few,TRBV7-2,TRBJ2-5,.,TGTGCCAGCAGCCCCGGGCTTTCTGGGACCCAGTACTTC,CASSPGLSGTQYF
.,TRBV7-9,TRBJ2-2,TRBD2,TGTGCCAGCAGCGCGACTAGCGGACGGACGAACACCGGGGAGCTGTTTTTT,CASSATSGRTNTGELFF
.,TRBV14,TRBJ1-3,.,TGTGCCAGCAGCCCCTATGATGGCGGACAGCAATACTCCTCTGGAAACACCATATATTTT,CASSPYDGGQQYSSGNTIYF
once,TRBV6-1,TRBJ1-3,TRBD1,TGTGCCAGCAGAGACGGACAGGGCGGAAACACCATATATTTT,CASRDGQGGNTIYF
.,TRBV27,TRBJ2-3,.,TGTGCCAGCACAGAGAGTACGACAGATACGCAGTATTTT,CASTESTTDTQYF
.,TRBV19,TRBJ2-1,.,TGTGCCAGTGCAAAGGACGAGGGCGCCGCGTCTTGGAATGAGCAGTTCTTC,CASAKDEGAASWNEQFF
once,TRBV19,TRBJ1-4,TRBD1,TGTGCCAGTAGTATCCCCATCCTTTTATACAGGGGTGTGTGCGAAAAACTGTTTTTT,CASSIPILLYRGVCEKLFF
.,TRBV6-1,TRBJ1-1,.,TGTGCCAGCAGTCCCAGGGTACAGAACACTGAAGCTTTCTTT,CASSPRVQNTEAFF
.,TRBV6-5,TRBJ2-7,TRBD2,TGTGCCAGCAGTTACTCGAGCGGGATCCTCTCCTACGAGCAGTACTTC,CASSYSSGILSYEQYF
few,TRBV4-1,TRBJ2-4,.,TGCGCCAGCAAAACGAGAAACATTCAGTACTTC,CASKTRNIQYF
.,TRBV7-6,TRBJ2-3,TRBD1,TGTGCCAGCAGCTTAGGGCAGGGGGCGTCAGATACGCAGTATTTT,CASSLGQGASDTQYF
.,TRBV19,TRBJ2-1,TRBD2,TGTGCCAGTAGGGGACTAGGGAGAAATGAGCAGTTCTTC,CASRGLGRNEQFF
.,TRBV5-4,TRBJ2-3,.,TGTGCCAGCAGCCCACGGACGCAGGACACAGATACGCAGTATTTT,CASSPRTQDTDTQYF
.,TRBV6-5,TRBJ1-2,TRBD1,TGTGCCAGCAGCTCCTTGGGACAGGCAAACTATGGCTACACCTTC,CASSSLGQANYGYTF
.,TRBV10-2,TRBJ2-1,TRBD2,TGCGCCAGCACTCTAGCGGGATTATCCTACAATGAGCAGTTCTTC,CASTLAGLSYNEQFF
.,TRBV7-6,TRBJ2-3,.,TGTGCCAGCAGCCCAGGGTGGGAGCCCGATACGCAGTATTTT,CASSPGWEPDTQYF
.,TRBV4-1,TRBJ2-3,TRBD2,TGCGCCAGCAGCCACCTAGCGGCCACAGATACGCAGTATTTT,CASSHLAATDTQYF
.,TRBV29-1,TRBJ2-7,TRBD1,TGCAGCGTCGTGACAGGGTTCACCTACGAGCAGTACTTC,CSVVTGFTYEQYF
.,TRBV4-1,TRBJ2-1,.,TGCGCCAGCAGCCAAGAGCAGATGGATGAGCAGTTCTTC,CASSQEQMDEQFF
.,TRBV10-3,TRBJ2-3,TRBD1,TGTGCCGCCGGATCCGCCAGGGGGCAGGGGACAGATACGCAGTATTTT,CAAGSARGQGTDTQYF
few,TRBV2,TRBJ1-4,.,TGTGCCAGCAGTGTTTCGACAGGCGGTCTGTTTTTT,CASSVSTGGLFF
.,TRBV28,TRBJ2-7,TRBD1,TGTGCCAGCAGTCTGCCGGGACAGGGCTACGAGCAGTACTTC,CASSLPGQGYEQYF
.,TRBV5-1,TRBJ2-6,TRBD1,TGCGCCAGCAGCCGCACCGGGACAGGGGTAAGCGGGGCCAACGTCCTGACTTTC,CASSRTGTGVSGANVLTF
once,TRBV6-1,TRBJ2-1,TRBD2,TGTGCCAGCAGTGGACCGAGCGGGAGGATATCCTACAATGAGCAGTTCTTC,CASSGPSGRISYNEQFF
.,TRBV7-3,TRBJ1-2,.,TGTGCCAGCAGCCCCGACCCAGGCTATGGCTACACCTTC,CASSPDPGYGYTF
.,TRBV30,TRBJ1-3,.,TGTGCCTGGAGGTTTAAGAGCTCTGGAAACACCATATATTTT,CAWRFKSSGNTIYF
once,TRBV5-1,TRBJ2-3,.,TGCGCCAGCAGCTTGTTGGACACAGATACGCAGTATTTT,CASSLLDTDTQYF
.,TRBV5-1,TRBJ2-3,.,TGCGCCAGCAGCTTGGGGATCACCGCAGATACGCAGTATTTT,CASSLGITADTQYF